These 2 T cell receptor beta chains originate from one sample sequenced in a study of cytomegalovirus exposure and HLA in healthy donors. PCR involved 60 Vbeta and 13 Jbeta primers. Using immunoSEQ multiplex PCR, the repertoire was profiled, and TCRdb retains in-frame clones only, with some absent. This sample has 130,000 or so clones, with 70% to 80% found just once. Specimen: PBMCs. These receptors were taken from a female donor in good health and CMV-seronegative.

This clone was counted many times. This chain connects TRBV7-6 to TRBJ2-7, with TRBD1 identical over 7 bases. Germline loops: CDR1 SGHVS, CDR2 FNYEAQ. This CDR3 contains 14 residues. The V segment lost 8 bases and the J segment 5 bases; nucleotides outside the gene matches: 12. CDR3 DNA: TGTGCCAGCGGTCGGGCACAGGGGTTTAACGAGCAGTACTTC. Translation: CASGRAQGFNEQYF.

The chain couples TRBV29-1 to TRBJ2-2, with 7 bases fitting TRBD1. The germline V gene encodes CDR1 SQVTM and CDR2 ANQGSEA. CDR3 length: 13 residues. Trimming cost V 7 bases and J 4 bases; bases outside gene matches: 6. CDR3 region: CSAVTGTTGELFF. The CDR3 DNA reads as TGCAGCGCGGTGACAGGGACCACCGGGGAGCTGTTTTTT.